This T cell receptor beta chain was documented in a study of metastatic and nonmetastatic thyroid tumors. Study as a whole: Both malignant and benign thyroid patients supplied peripheral blood and tumor or nodule tissue samples, across which the repertoires of these patients were then compared.

Study observations and caveats: Relative to benign nodules, malignant thyroid tumors were reportedly characterized by significantly elevated TCR beta diversity in blood and tumor.

Original processing notes: A classifier for distant metastasis in papillary thyroid cancer was constructed using CDR3 differences observed across clinicopathological groups. TCRdb re-analyzed the PCR reads through MiXCR. The V and J calls were determined by TCRdb, not by the authors. The sample records under 95,000 clones, approximately 11% being singletons. This CDR3 region has 14 residues. With 1 base removed from V and 5 bases from J, the gap between germline ends came to 10 bases. Looked up from germline, CDR1 is SGHTA and CDR2 is FQGNSA. This clone was detected many times. Its antigen is unknown. Prior to thyroid surgery, none of the patients had received any treatment.

Sequencing was done on a sample of blood. This rearrangement joins TRBV7-2 to TRBJ2-3; D is undetermined. This sequence was found in a female donor with papillary thyroid cancer or a benign thyroid nodule (not recorded which). Some clones in this sample may be carry-over from other donors' samples. CDR3 amino acids: CASSLVTPRDTQYF. CDR3 nucleotides: TGTGCCAGCAGCTTAGTGACTCCCCGAGATACGCAGTATTTT.